The T cell receptor beta chain described here comes from a study of neurological immune-mediated disorders. The cDNA was generated through 5'RACE incorporating 10-nucleotide random UMIs. Via MiXCR, TCRdb re-called the 5' RACE reads, giving one row per CDR3 protein. The sample records approximately 51,000 distinct CDR3 sequences, 3% to 4% being singletons. Where libraries were unsorted, they were derived from 2 million PBMCs stored at -80 degrees C. Study-level results: On phylogenetic grouping, the repertoires of 18 of 34 multiple sclerosis patients fell within one related-CDR3 cluster, constituting a possible signature. The multiple sclerosis repertoire cluster lacked an association with any feature, whether clinical or MRI.

In this sample, this clonotype turned up many times. What it binds is not known. V lost 4 bases and J lost 2; bases outside the gene matches: 5. This CDR3 region has 14 residues. Per germline, CDR1 SGHRS and CDR2 YFSETQ. V gene TRBV5-1 combines with J gene TRBJ2-5; 7 positions agree with TRBD2. The source of this sequence is a man aged 35 to 55 with multiple sclerosis. Material: PBMCs. Here the CDR3 DNA reads TGCGCCAGCAGCCCGGGGGGTAAGCAAGAGACCCAGTACTTC. Translated: CASSPGGKQETQYF.